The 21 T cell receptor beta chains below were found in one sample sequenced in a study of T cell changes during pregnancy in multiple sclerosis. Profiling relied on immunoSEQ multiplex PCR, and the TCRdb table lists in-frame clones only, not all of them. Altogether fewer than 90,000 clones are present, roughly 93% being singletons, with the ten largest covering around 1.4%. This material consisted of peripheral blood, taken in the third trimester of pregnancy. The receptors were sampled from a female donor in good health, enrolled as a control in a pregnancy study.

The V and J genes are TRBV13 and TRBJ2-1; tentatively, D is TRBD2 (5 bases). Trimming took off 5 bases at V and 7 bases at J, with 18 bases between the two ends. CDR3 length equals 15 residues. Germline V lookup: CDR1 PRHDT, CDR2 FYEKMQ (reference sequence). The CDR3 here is CASSPSRTGKNEQFF. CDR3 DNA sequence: TGTGCCAGCAGCCCCTCGAGGACTGGAAAAAATGAGCAGTTCTTC.

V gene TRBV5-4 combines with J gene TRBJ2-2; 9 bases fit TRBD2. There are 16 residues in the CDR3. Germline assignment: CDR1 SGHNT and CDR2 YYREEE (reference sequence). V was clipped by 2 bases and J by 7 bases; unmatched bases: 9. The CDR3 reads CASSFVRREGHGELFF. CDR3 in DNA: TGTGCCAGCAGCTTTGTGAGGCGGGAGGGCCACGGGGAGCTGTTTTTT.

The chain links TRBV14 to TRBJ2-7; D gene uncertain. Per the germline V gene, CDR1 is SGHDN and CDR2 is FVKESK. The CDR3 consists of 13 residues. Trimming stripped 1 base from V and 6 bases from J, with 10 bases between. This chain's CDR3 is CASSQVPPLEQYF. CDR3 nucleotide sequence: TGTGCCAGCAGCCAAGTCCCTCCCCTCGAGCAGTACTTC.

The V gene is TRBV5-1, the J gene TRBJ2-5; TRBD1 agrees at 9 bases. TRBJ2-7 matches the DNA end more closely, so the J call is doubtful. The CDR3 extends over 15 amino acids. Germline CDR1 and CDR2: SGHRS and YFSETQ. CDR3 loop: CASSFRDRASYEQYF. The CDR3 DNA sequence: TGCGCCAGCAGCTTTCGGGACAGGGCAAGCTACGAGCAGTACTTC.

The CDR3 DNA sequence: TGTGCCAGCAGCTTGGATAGGGACTATCTCAAGTACTTC. Its translation: CASSLDRDYLKYF. The genes are TRBV5-4 and TRBJ2-5; 7 bases align to TRBD2. This CDR3 has 13 amino acids. Trimming took 0 bases from V and 12 from J; bases not matched to a gene: 8. Germline-derived CDR1 and CDR2 are SGHNT and YYREEE (reference sequence).

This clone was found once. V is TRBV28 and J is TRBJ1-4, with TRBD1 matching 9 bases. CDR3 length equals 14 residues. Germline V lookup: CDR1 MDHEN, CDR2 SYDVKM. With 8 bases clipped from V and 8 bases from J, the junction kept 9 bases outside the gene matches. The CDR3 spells CASGPTGGREKLFF. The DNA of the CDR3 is TGTGCCAGCGGACCCACAGGGGGCCGGGAAAAACTGTTTTTT.

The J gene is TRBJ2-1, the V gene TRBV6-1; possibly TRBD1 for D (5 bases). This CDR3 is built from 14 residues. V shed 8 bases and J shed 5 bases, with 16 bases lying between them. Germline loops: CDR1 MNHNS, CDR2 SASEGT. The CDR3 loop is CASAEGDAHNEQFF. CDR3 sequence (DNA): TGTGCCAGCGCGGAAGGGGATGCTCACAATGAGCAGTTCTTC.

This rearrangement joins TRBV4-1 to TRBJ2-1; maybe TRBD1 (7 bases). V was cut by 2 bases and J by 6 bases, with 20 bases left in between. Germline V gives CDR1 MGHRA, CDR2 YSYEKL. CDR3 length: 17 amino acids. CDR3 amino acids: CASSQSVPRGVINEQFF. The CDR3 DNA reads TGCGCCAGCAGCCAATCAGTACCCAGGGGGGTAATCAATGAGCAGTTCTTC.

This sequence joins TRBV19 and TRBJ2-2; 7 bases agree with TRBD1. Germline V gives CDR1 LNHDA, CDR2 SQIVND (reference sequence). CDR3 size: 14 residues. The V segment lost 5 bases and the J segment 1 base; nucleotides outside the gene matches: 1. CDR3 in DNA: TGTGCCAGTAGTCACAGGGGGAACACCGGGGAGCTGTTTTTT. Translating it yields CASSHRGNTGELFF. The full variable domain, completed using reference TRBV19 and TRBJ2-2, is DGGITQSPKYLFRKEGQNVTLSCEQNLNHDAMYWYRQDPGQGLRLIYYSQIVNDFQKGDIAEGYSVSREKKESFPLTVTSAQKNPTAFYLCASSHRGNTGELFFGEGSRLTVL.

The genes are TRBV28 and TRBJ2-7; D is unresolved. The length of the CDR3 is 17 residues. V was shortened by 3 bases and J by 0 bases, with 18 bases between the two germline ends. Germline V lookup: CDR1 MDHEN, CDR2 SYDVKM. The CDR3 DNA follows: TGTGCCAGCAGTTTCCCCTTCATTGCGAAGAGCTCCTACGAGCAGTACTTC. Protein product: CASSFPFIAKSSYEQYF.

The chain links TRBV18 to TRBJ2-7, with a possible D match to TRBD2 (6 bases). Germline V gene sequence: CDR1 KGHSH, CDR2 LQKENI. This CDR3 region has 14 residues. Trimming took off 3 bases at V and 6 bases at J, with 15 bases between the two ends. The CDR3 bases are TGTGCCAGCTCACCCGGGGACTCTCGGGGCGAGCAGTACTTC. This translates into CASSPGDSRGEQYF.

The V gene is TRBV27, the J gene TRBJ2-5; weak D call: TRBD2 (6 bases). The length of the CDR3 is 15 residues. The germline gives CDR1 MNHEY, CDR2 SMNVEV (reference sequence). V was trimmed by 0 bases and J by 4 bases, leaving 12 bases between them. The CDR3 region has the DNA TGTGCCAGCAGTTTATCGATAACGGGGGTAGAGACCCAGTACTTC. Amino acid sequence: CASSLSITGVETQYF.

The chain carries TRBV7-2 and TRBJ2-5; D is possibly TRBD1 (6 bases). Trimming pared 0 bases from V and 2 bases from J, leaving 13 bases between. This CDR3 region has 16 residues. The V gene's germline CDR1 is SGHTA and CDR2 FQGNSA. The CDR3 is CASSLATGGGQETQYF. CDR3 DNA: TGTGCCAGCAGCTTAGCGACAGGCGGTGGGCAAGAGACCCAGTACTTC.

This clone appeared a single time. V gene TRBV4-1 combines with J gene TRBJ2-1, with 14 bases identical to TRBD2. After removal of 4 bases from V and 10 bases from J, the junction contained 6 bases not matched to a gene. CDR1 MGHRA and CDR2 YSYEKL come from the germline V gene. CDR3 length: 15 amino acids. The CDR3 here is CASSRGLAGGGEQFF. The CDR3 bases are TGCGCCAGCAGCCGAGGACTAGCGGGAGGTGGCGAGCAGTTCTTC.

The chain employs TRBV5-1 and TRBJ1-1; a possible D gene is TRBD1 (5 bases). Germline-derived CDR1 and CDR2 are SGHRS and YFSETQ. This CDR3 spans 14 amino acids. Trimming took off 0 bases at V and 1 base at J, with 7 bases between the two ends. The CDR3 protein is CASSLDGGNTEAFF. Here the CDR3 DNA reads TGCGCCAGCAGCTTGGACGGGGGGAACACTGAAGCTTTCTTT.

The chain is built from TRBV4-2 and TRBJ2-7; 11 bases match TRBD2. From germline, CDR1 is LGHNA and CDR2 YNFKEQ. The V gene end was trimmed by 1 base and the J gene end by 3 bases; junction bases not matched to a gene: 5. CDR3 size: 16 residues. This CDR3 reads CASSQGGLAGIYEQYF. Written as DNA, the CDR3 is TGTGCCAGCAGCCAAGGCGGACTAGCGGGTATCTACGAGCAGTACTTC.

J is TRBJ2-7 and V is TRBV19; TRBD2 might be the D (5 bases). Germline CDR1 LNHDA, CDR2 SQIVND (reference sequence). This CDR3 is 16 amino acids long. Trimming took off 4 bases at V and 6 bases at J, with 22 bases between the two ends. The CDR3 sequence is CASSKVSSGGGREQYF. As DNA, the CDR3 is TGTGCCAGTAGTAAGGTTAGTTCCGGCGGCGGGCGCGAGCAGTACTTC.

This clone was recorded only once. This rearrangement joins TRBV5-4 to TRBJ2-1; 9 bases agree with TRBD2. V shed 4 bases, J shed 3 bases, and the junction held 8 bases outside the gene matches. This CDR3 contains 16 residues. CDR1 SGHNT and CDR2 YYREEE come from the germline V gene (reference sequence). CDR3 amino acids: CASSPDPSGNYNEQFF. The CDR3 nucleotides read TGTGCCAGCAGCCCGGATCCTAGCGGGAACTACAATGAGCAGTTCTTC.

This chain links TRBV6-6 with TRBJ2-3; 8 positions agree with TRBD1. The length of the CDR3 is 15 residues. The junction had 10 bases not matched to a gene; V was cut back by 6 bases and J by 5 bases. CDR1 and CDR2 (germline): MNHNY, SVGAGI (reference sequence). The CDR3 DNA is TGTGCCAGCAGCACCAACAGGGGGGATGTAGATACGCAGTATTTT. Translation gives CASSTNRGDVDTQYF.

Written as DNA, the CDR3 is TGTGCCAGCAATCGGGACAGGGGTGGCTACGAGCAGTACTTC. It translates to CASNRDRGGYEQYF. The V gene is TRBV2, the J gene TRBJ2-7; TRBD1 matches at 10 bases. The CDR3 is made up of 14 amino acids. V was pared by 7 bases and J by 3 bases, with 6 bases of the junction left unmatched. Germline values: CDR1 SNHLY, CDR2 FYNNEI.

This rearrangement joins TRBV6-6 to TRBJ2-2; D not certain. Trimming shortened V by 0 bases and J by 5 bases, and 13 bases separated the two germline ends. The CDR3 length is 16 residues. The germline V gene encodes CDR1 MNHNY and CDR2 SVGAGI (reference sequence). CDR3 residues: CASSYSYPSVTGELFF. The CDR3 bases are TGTGCCAGCAGTTACTCGTACCCCTCAGTGACCGGGGAGCTGTTTTTT.